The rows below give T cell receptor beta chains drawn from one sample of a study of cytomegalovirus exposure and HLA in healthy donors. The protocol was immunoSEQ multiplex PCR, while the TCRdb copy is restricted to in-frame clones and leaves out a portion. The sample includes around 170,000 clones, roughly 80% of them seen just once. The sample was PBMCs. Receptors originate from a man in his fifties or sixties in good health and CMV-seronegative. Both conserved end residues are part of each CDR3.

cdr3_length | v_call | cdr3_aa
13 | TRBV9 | CASSLRGAGELFF
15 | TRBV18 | CASSGRDKQWEKLFF
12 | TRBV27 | CASSDNSYEQYF
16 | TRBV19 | CASSISGRGAKETQYF
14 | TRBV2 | CASSYRVRGTEAFF
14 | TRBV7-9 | CASSLRQGATPLHF
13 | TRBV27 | CASSLSDRYEQYF
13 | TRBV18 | CASSPLSYNEQFF
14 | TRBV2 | CASSTLGGWNEAFF
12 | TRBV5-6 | CASSLAGRKAFF
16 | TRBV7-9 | CASSPGTGGEATEAFF
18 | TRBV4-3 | CASSQDRFARDSKNIQYF
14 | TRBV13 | CASTQRDTQETQYF